These 23 T cell receptor beta chains originate from one sample sequenced in a study of Ad26.COV2.S vaccination and SARS-CoV-2 variants. Treatment given: approximately 18 received Ad26.COV2.S at low or high dose, single or two shots; 5 received placebo; per-sample allocation not given. After the first vaccine or placebo injection, samples were drawn on day 63. Here immunoSEQ multiplex PCR was the method, and the copy in TCRdb shows in-frame clones only, minus some. Here the sample spans 300,000 to 500,000 clones, less than 90% being singletons. The sequenced sample was peripheral blood, obtained in a trial of Ad26.COV2.S vaccine versus placebo. These receptors originate from a person aged 18-60 years who received the Ad26.COV2.S COVID-19 vaccine or a placebo.

This clone was recorded only once. The chain uses TRBV6-1 and TRBJ1-2, with D perhaps matching TRBD1 (5 bases). Per the germline V gene, CDR1 is MNHNS and CDR2 is SASEGT. This CDR3 is 13 amino acids long. V was shortened by 1 base and J by 5 bases, with 8 bases between the two germline ends. The CDR3, as DNA: TGTGCCAGCAGTGAAGTAGGGGCTTATGGCTACACCTTC. Encoded protein: CASSEVGAYGYTF.

This clone was recorded a few times. The J gene is TRBJ2-7, the V gene TRBV5-4, with D possibly matching TRBD1 (6 bases). The germline gives CDR1 SGHNT, CDR2 YYREEE (reference sequence). The CDR3 totals 15 residues. V dropped 2 bases and J dropped 5 bases, with 17 bases sitting between them. The CDR3 here is CASSFVGGAGNEQYF. The CDR3, as DNA: TGTGCCAGCAGCTTTGTTGGGGGCGCTGGGAACGAGCAGTACTTC.

A word on this clone: Mismatch with germline at one junction end may stem from a read error. The CDR3 DNA follows: TGCGCCAGCAGCTTGGGGCTTTTAGCTGAGACACAAGAACCCTTGAGTTATTTT. It encodes CASSLGLLAETQEPLSYF. The rearrangement links TRBV5-1 to TRBJ1-1; D gene ambiguous. CDR3 length: 18 residues. In germline, CDR1 is SGHRS, CDR2 YFSETQ.

V usage is TRBV19 and J usage is TRBJ2-7; 7 bases are a match to TRBD1. Germline values: CDR1 LNHDA, CDR2 SQIVND (reference sequence). V shed 3 bases and J 7 bases; nucleotides not matched to a gene: 3. The CDR3 is 12 amino acids. This CDR3 reads CASSIPRGEQYF. CDR3 coding DNA: TGTGCCAGTAGTATTCCCAGGGGGGAGCAGTACTTC.

The chain combines TRBV7-8 with TRBJ1-5; 9 positions agree with TRBD1. The CDR3 runs to 16 residues. J gave up 0 bases and V 5 bases, and 5 bases lay outside the gene matches. Germline CDR1 SGHVS, CDR2 FQNEAQ. The CDR3 loop reads CASSRDRVYSNQPQHF. The CDR3 DNA reads TGTGCCAGCAGCCGGGACAGGGTTTATAGCAATCAGCCCCAGCATTTT.

In nucleotides, the CDR3 is TGTGCCAGCAGCTTCAGGGAGAGGGGCACTGAAGCTTTCTTT. Amino acids: CASSFRERGTEAFF. V and J are TRBV5-6 and TRBJ1-1; TRBD1 is a possible D gene (5 bases). The ends were cut back, 2 bases at V and 4 bases at J, with 12 bases in the middle. There are 14 residues in the CDR3. Germline V gene sequence: CDR1 SGHDT, CDR2 YYEEEE.

The J gene is TRBJ1-6, the V gene TRBV2, with 7 bases identical to TRBD1. J was trimmed by 10 bases and V by 3 bases; bases with no gene match: 3. The germline gives CDR1 SNHLY, CDR2 FYNNEI. CDR3 length equals 13 residues. In nucleotides, the CDR3 is TGTGCCAGCAGTGAGGGACAGCCATCACCCCTCCACTTT. The encoded protein is CASSEGQPSPLHF.

This chain uses TRBV2 with TRBJ1-3; D might be TRBD1 (6 bases). The CDR3 covers 17 residues. V lost 8 bases, J lost 3 bases, and 23 bases lay in between. Germline CDR1 reads SNHLY; CDR2 reads FYNNEI. CDR3 in amino acids: CASVKFAGGSFGNTIYF. CDR3 sequence (DNA): TGTGCCAGCGTTAAATTTGCGGGGGGCAGTTTTGGAAACACCATATATTTT.

V usage is TRBV10-3 and J usage is TRBJ2-7; perhaps TRBD2 as D (6 bases). Between the trimmed V and J ends, which lost 4 bases and 6 bases, there was a span of 16 bases. Per germline, CDR1 ENHRY and CDR2 SYGVKD. CDR3 size: 14 residues. The chain's CDR3 is CAISGSRWDSEQYF. The CDR3 bases are TGTGCCATCAGTGGGTCCCGGTGGGACTCCGAGCAGTACTTC.

V gene TRBV4-1 combines with J gene TRBJ2-1; TRBD1 or TRBD2 may be the D gene (6 bases each). The CDR3 spans 16 residues. V dropped 4 bases and J dropped 7 bases, with 20 bases sitting between them. Germline values: CDR1 MGHRA, CDR2 YSYEKL. CDR3 in amino acids: CASSPSGGPTRNEQFF. CDR3 nucleotides: TGCGCCAGCAGCCCGTCCGGGGGCCCCACAAGAAATGAGCAGTTCTTC.

The V call is TRBV2, the J call TRBJ2-1; 7 nucleotides agree with TRBD1. Unmatched junction bases numbered 5, after V lost 7 bases and J lost 5 bases. The CDR3 is 13 residues long. Germline V gene data show CDR1 as SNHLY and CDR2 as FYNNEI. CDR3 sequence reads: CASKKGANNEQFF. The CDR3 nucleotides read TGTGCCAGCAAAAAGGGGGCCAACAATGAGCAGTTCTTC.

The chain recombines TRBV29-1 with TRBJ2-1; D not resolved. The CDR3 is 12 amino acids. Trimming left V 0 bases short and J 3 bases short, with 3 bases between. The germline CDR1 and CDR2 sequences are SQVTM and ANQGSEA. The CDR3 loop reads CSVEEDYNEQFF. CDR3 coding DNA: TGCAGCGTTGAAGAAGACTACAATGAGCAGTTCTTC.

V is TRBV6-4 and J is TRBJ1-1; D remains ambiguous. The V end was cut by 6 bases, the J end by 1 base, with 18 bases between. The CDR3 is 16 residues long. The germline gives CDR1 MRHNA, CDR2 SNTAGT. For the CDR3, the DNA is TGTGCCAGCAGCCTGGAGCCAGGCCGAGAGAACACTGAAGCTTTCTTT. This gives the protein CASSLEPGRENTEAFF.

The rearrangement uses TRBV18 and TRBJ1-5; D might be TRBD1 (5 bases). CDR1 and CDR2 from the germline V gene are KGHSH and LQKENI. The ends were cut back, 1 base at V and 2 bases at J, with 18 bases in the middle. This CDR3 is built from 18 residues. The CDR3 here is CASSPLTTDLRRNQPQHF. The CDR3 DNA sequence: TGTGCCAGCTCACCACTCACGACAGACCTCAGGCGCAATCAGCCCCAGCATTTT.

This chain connects TRBV5-1 to TRBJ2-1; either TRBD1 or TRBD2 may fit D (6 bases each). Germline loops: CDR1 SGHRS, CDR2 YFSETQ. Between the trimmed V and J ends, which lost 4 bases and 5 bases, there was a span of 19 bases. The CDR3 runs to 16 residues. The CDR3 here is CASSPAPGATDNEQFF. CDR3 bases: TGCGCCAGCAGCCCGGCTCCGGGGGCTACGGACAATGAGCAGTTCTTC.

V and J are TRBV29-1 and TRBJ1-2; D uncertain. Trimming pared 3 bases from V and 3 bases from J, leaving 8 bases between. Germline assignment: CDR1 SQVTM and CDR2 ANQGSEA. The CDR3 length is 12 residues. For the CDR3, the DNA is TGCAGCGTTGATTGGGGTTACTATGGCTACACCTTC. Amino acids: CSVDWGYYGYTF.

The gene calls are TRBV19 and TRBJ1-5, with D uncertain. Germline V gene sequence: CDR1 LNHDA, CDR2 SQIVND (reference sequence). This CDR3 is built from 14 residues. The V and J ends lost 1 base and 5 bases respectively, with 9 bases between them. The CDR3 DNA follows: TGTGCCAGTAGTATAGCGTTCGGGGATCAGCCCCAGCATTTT. It specifies CASSIAFGDQPQHF.

CDR3 bases: TGTGCCAGCAGCCTGGGACAGCAAGAGACCCAGTACTTC. It specifies CASSLGQQETQYF. V is TRBV7-6 and J is TRBJ2-5, with 7 bases fitting TRBD1. Per germline, CDR1 SGHVS and CDR2 FNYEAQ. This CDR3 contains 13 residues. The V segment lost 5 bases and the J segment 2 bases; nucleotides outside the gene matches: 2.

The chain links TRBV18 to TRBJ1-2, with D perhaps matching TRBD1 (5 bases). The CDR3 is made up of 14 amino acids. The germline V and J ends were trimmed by 3 bases and 5 bases, with 13 bases remaining between them. Germline V gene lookup returns CDR1 KGHSH and CDR2 LQKENI. DNA for the CDR3: TGTGCCAGCTCACCTGCCGGGACGCTTTATGGCTACACCTTC. Its protein is CASSPAGTLYGYTF.

V is TRBV7-9 and J is TRBJ1-1; D not certain. V was cut by 5 bases and J by 8 bases, with 9 bases left in between. The CDR3 sequence is 11 residues long. Germline loops: CDR1 SEHNR, CDR2 FQNEAQ (reference sequence). The CDR3 protein is CASSLETEAFF. CDR3 bases: TGTGCCAGCAGCCTGGAGACAGAAGCTTTCTTT.

V and J are TRBV2 and TRBJ2-1, with D perhaps matching TRBD2 (7 bases). Germline V gene data show CDR1 as SNHLY and CDR2 as FYNNEI. V was trimmed by 4 bases and J by 9 bases, leaving 16 bases between them. CDR3 length equals 14 residues. This chain's CDR3 is CASSVGGGRSEQFF. The CDR3 DNA sequence: TGTGCCAGCAGTGTTGGGGGGGGGCGTTCTGAGCAGTTCTTC.

V usage is TRBV11-2 and J usage is TRBJ1-1, with a tentative D call TRBD1 (5 bases). The germline V gene has CDR1 SGHAT and CDR2 FQNNGV. Deletions cut 1 base from V and 7 bases from J, with 13 bases between. This CDR3 spans 14 amino acids. The CDR3: CASSLGRALNEAFF. As DNA, the CDR3 is TGTGCCAGCAGCTTAGGCAGGGCATTGAATGAAGCTTTCTTT.

This chain links TRBV11-2 with TRBJ2-7, with D hard to call. CDR1 is SGHAT and CDR2 is FQNNGV in the germline V gene. Trimming removed 5 bases from V and 4 bases from J, with 9 bases in between. This CDR3 has 12 amino acids. CDR3 nucleotide sequence: TGTGCCAGCAGCCACCGACAATACGAGCAGTACTTC. This gives the protein CASSHRQYEQYF.